This T cell receptor (beta chain) was captured in a study of shared clonotypes between healthy human individuals. Adults of Caucasian background living in Nashville, Tennessee made up all donors. Using immunoSEQ multiplex PCR, the repertoire was profiled, and TCRdb retains in-frame clones only, with some absent. The sample lists approximately 1,500,000 clones; 95% to 99% were seen once. The CDR3 runs to 14 residues. Germline assignment: CDR1 SGHNT and CDR2 YYREEE (reference sequence). V dropped 4 bases and J dropped 6; count of bases not matched to a gene: 6. Sequenced input: naive CD4+ T cells sorted from blood. As for subset: CD45RA+ positively selected. The chain joins TRBV5-4 to TRBJ1-1; TRBD1 matches at 10 bases. This receptor was obtained from a man aged 30 to 39 in good health. Here the CDR3 DNA reads TGTGCCAGCAGCCTGGGACAGGGGAGATCTGAAGCTTTCTTT. It specifies CASSLGQGRSEAFF.